These 28 T cell receptor beta chains came from one sample sequenced in a study of resident and recirculating memory T cells in vitiligo. Libraries were prepared by immunoSEQ multiplex PCR; TCRdb keeps only in-frame clonotypes and omits some of them. The sample carries roughly 76,000 clones, 80% to 95% recorded once. Sequencing was carried out using blood. The receptor set was obtained from a male donor with vitiligo.

V is TRBV15 and J is TRBJ1-5; 8 nucleotides line up with TRBD1. J gave up 3 bases and V 7 bases, and 8 bases lay outside the gene matches. Germline assignment: CDR1 LNHNV and CDR2 YYDKDF (reference sequence). The CDR3 length is 15 residues. CDR3: CATTYGQGANQPQHF. Written as DNA, the CDR3 is TGTGCCACCACCTACGGGCAGGGGGCCAATCAGCCCCAGCATTTT.

The J gene is TRBJ1-1, the V gene TRBV7-9; possible D gene TRBD1, 6 bases. This CDR3 region has 11 residues. The V end lost 3 bases, the J end lost 8 bases, and 7 bases lay between the germline ends. Germline-derived CDR1 and CDR2 are SEHNR and FQNEAQ (reference sequence). The CDR3 region is CASSFQGEAFF. The DNA for the CDR3 is TGTGCCAGCAGCTTCCAGGGGGAAGCTTTCTTT. Supplemented by reference TRBV7-9 and TRBJ1-1, the full variable domain reads DTGVSQNPRHKITKRGQNVTFRCDPISEHNRLYWYRQTLGQGPEFLTYFQNEAQLEKSRLLSDRFSAERPKGSFSTLEIQRTEQGDSAMYLCASSFQGEAFFGQGTRLTVV.

V and J are TRBV10-3 and TRBJ1-5, with a possible D match to TRBD1 (6 bases). The CDR3 extends over 15 amino acids. Germline V lookup: CDR1 ENHRY, CDR2 SYGVKD. V was pared by 10 bases and J by 2 bases, with 18 bases between. The CDR3 loop is CATFPGGDGNQPQHF. The CDR3 nucleotides read TGTGCCACCTTTCCGGGGGGCGATGGCAATCAGCCCCAGCATTTT.

V gene TRBV7-9 combines with J gene TRBJ2-3, with D possibly TRBD1 on 5 matching bases. This CDR3 has 13 residues. Germline CDR1 is SEHNR and CDR2 is FQNEAQ (reference sequence). With 1 base removed from V and 11 bases from J, the gap between germline ends came to 13 bases. The CDR3 DNA reads TGTGCCAGCAGCTTAGAGGGGTCCTTAGGGCAGTATTTT. It yields the protein CASSLEGSLGQYF.

The chain couples TRBV29-1 to TRBJ2-3; no firm D call. V was trimmed by 4 bases and J by 5 bases, leaving 10 bases between them. This CDR3 spans 12 amino acids. The germline CDR1 and CDR2 sequences are SQVTM and ANQGSEA. The CDR3 nucleotides are TGCAGCGTTGTTTCAGGTCAAGATACGCAGTATTTT. As protein: CSVVSGQDTQYF.

The gene calls are TRBV5-1 and TRBJ2-7; 7 bases match TRBD1. V lost 0 bases and J lost 2; bases outside the gene matches: 5. In germline, CDR1 is SGHRS, CDR2 YFSETQ. CDR3 length equals 15 residues. CDR3 in DNA: TGCGCCAGCAGCTTGGGACAGGGATTTCCCTACGAGCAGTACTTC. Its translation is CASSLGQGFPYEQYF.

The gene calls are TRBV7-6 and TRBJ2-5; TRBD1 matches 8 bases. The length of the CDR3 is 13 residues. Germline-derived CDR1 and CDR2 are SGHVS and FNYEAQ. Germline trimming cut 6 bases from V and 5 bases from J; bases unmatched to any gene: 5. CDR3 amino acids: CASRRRDRETQYF. The CDR3 DNA reads TGTGCCAGCAGACGCCGGGACAGGGAGACCCAGTACTTC.

This clone showed up just once. V and J are TRBV9 and TRBJ2-3, with 9 bases identical to TRBD1. CDR3 size: 16 residues. Trimming removed 0 bases from V and 3 bases from J; junction bases left unmatched: 5. Germline V gene lookup returns CDR1 SGDLS and CDR2 YYNGEE. The CDR3 is CASSVGTGDFTDTQYF. In DNA, the CDR3 is TGTGCCAGCAGCGTAGGGACAGGGGATTTTACAGATACGCAGTATTTT.

This chain links TRBV28 with TRBJ1-6, with TRBD1 as a possible D gene (6 bases). The germline V gene encodes CDR1 MDHEN and CDR2 SYDVKM. Trimming removed 5 bases at V and 0 bases at J, with 14 bases between. The CDR3 covers 17 residues. The CDR3 DNA reads as TGTGCCAGCAGTCCCCCAGGGGCTCGCTCCTATAATTCACCCCTCCACTTT. Translated: CASSPPGARSYNSPLHF.

The V gene is TRBV5-4, the J gene TRBJ1-1; possible D gene TRBD1, 5 bases. Germline CDR1 SGHNT, CDR2 YYREEE (reference sequence). The CDR3 spans 13 residues. The V and J ends lost 0 bases and 6 bases respectively, with 9 bases between them. In nucleotides, the CDR3 is TGTGCCAGCAGCTTGGAAGAAGGGGCTGAAGCTTTCTTT. It codes for CASSLEEGAEAFF.

In its sample, this clone is medium-sized. The chain combines TRBV10-3 with TRBJ2-3, with 8 positions matching TRBD2. This CDR3 is built from 15 residues. After removal of 7 bases from V and 5 bases from J, the junction contained 11 bases not matched to a gene. Per germline, CDR1 ENHRY and CDR2 SYGVKD. The CDR3 here is CAITGGAGSLDTQYF. The DNA of the CDR3 is TGTGCCATCACCGGGGGGGCCGGTAGTTTAGATACGCAGTATTTT.

V gene TRBV19 combines with J gene TRBJ2-1; no clear D gene. The V end was cut by 2 bases, the J end by 3 bases, with 11 bases between. Germline V gene sequence: CDR1 LNHDA, CDR2 SQIVND (reference sequence). The CDR3 extends over 15 amino acids. Written as DNA, the CDR3 is TGTGCCAGTAGTATAAGAAGAGACATCTACAATGAGCAGTTCTTC. Its translation: CASSIRRDIYNEQFF.

This chain connects TRBV28 to TRBJ1-2; 7 bases align to TRBD1. The V gene end was trimmed by 10 bases and the J gene end by 2 bases; junction bases not matched to a gene: 4. Germline V gives CDR1 MDHEN, CDR2 SYDVKM. The CDR3 sequence is 12 residues long. CDR3: CATSGQNYGYTF. The CDR3 region has the DNA TGTGCCACTTCGGGACAGAACTATGGCTACACCTTC.

The V call is TRBV5-4, the J call TRBJ2-7; D possibly corresponds to TRBD2 (6 bases). The CDR3 runs to 15 residues. Germline V CDR1 and CDR2: SGHNT, YYREEE (reference sequence). V shed 2 bases and J shed 0 bases, with 12 bases lying between them. The CDR3 here is CASSFGGRSSYEQYF. The CDR3 coding sequence is TGTGCCAGCAGCTTCGGGGGACGCAGCTCCTACGAGCAGTACTTC.

This sequence joins TRBV14 and TRBJ2-1, with D possibly being TRBD2 (6 bases). The V and J ends lost 2 bases and 9 bases respectively, with 11 bases between them. Germline V gene data show CDR1 as SGHDN and CDR2 as FVKESK. This CDR3 has 13 residues. The CDR3 DNA reads as TGTGCCAGCAGCCAACGCACTAGCAGTGAGCAGTTCTTC. Translated: CASSQRTSSEQFF.

In this sample, this clone turned up a few times. This chain connects TRBV5-5 to TRBJ1-1; TRBD1 is a possible D gene (5 bases). Trimming took 1 base from V and 4 from J, leaving 14 bases between them. This CDR3 is built from 15 residues. Germline V gene data show CDR1 as SGHKS and CDR2 as YYEKEE (reference sequence). The DNA for the CDR3 is TGTGCCAGCAGCTTGAATATCAGGGTGGTCACTGAAGCTTTCTTT. Translated, it gives CASSLNIRVVTEAFF.

This CDR3 reads CAWSTRGTGGNYGYTF. Written as DNA, the CDR3 is TGTGCCTGGAGTACTAGGGGGACAGGGGGGAACTATGGCTACACCTTC. The chain uses TRBV30 and TRBJ1-2, with 11 bases aligning to TRBD1. This CDR3 comprises 16 residues. The germline CDR1 and CDR2 sequences are GTSNPN and SVGIG (reference sequence). V shed 2 bases and J 2 bases; nucleotides not matched to a gene: 7.

V usage is TRBV29-1 and J usage is TRBJ1-5; 8 bases fit TRBD1. Germline V gene sequence: CDR1 SQVTM, CDR2 ANQGSEA. There are 13 residues in the CDR3. Trimming removed 4 bases from V and 7 bases from J; junction bases left unmatched: 6. This CDR3 reads CSVAQGAEQPQHF. The CDR3 DNA follows: TGCAGCGTTGCCCAGGGGGCAGAGCAGCCCCAGCATTTT. The entire variable domain, with the rest obtained from reference TRBV29-1 and TRBJ1-5, is as follows: SAVISQKPSRDICQRGTSLTIQCQVDSQVTMMFWYRQQPGQSLTLIATANQGSEATYESGFVIDKFPISRPNLTFSTLTVSNMSPEDSSIYLCSVAQGAEQPQHFGDGTRLSIL.

V usage is TRBV7-2 and J usage is TRBJ2-7; weak D call: TRBD1 (5 bases). Trimming removed 5 bases at V and 6 bases at J, with 17 bases between. In germline, CDR1 is SGHTA, CDR2 FQGNSA. The CDR3 extends over 14 amino acids. DNA of the CDR3: TGTGCCAGCAGCATCAGCAGGGATCTCGGCGAGCAGTACTTC. It codes for CASSISRDLGEQYF.

The V and J genes are TRBV5-1 and TRBJ2-2; the D is unclear. The CDR3 covers 16 residues. Trimming stripped 0 bases from V and 0 bases from J, with 9 bases between. Germline CDR1 reads SGHRS; CDR2 reads YFSETQ. CDR3 in DNA: TGCGCCAGCAGCTTGGTCGGTATTTCGAACACCGGGGAGCTGTTTTTT. It specifies CASSLVGISNTGELFF.

The chain joins TRBV4-3 to TRBJ2-1; D is perhaps TRBD2 (5 bases). The CDR3 is 16 amino acids. V gave up 3 bases and J gave up 0 bases, with 12 bases separating them. From germline, CDR1 is LGHNA and CDR2 YSLEER. The CDR3 loop reads CASSQSGGSSYNEQFF. The CDR3 bases are TGCGCCAGCAGCCAGAGCGGAGGAAGCTCCTACAATGAGCAGTTCTTC.

The V call is TRBV7-2, the J call TRBJ2-2; 7 positions agree with TRBD1. Germline assignment: CDR1 SGHTA and CDR2 FQGNSA. The trim removed 8 bases at V and 6 bases at J, leaving 3 bases unmatched. CDR3 length: 12 amino acids. The CDR3 here is CASRTGPGELFF. The CDR3 DNA is TGTGCCAGCCGGACAGGACCCGGGGAGCTGTTTTTT.

This sequence joins TRBV7-9 and TRBJ2-1, with 8 nucleotides matching TRBD1. This CDR3 region has 17 residues. Germline assignment: CDR1 SEHNR and CDR2 FQNEAQ (reference sequence). Trimming removed 4 bases from V and 12 bases from J; junction bases left unmatched: 20. The CDR3, as DNA: TGTGCCAGCAGCTCTACAACCGGGACAGGTTACTTTGGCGGGCAGTTCTTC. Encoded protein: CASSSTTGTGYFGGQFF.

V usage is TRBV11-2 and J usage is TRBJ2-3; no clear D gene. The CDR3 sequence is 12 residues long. The ends were cut back, 5 bases at V and 6 bases at J, with 9 bases in the middle. Per germline, CDR1 SGHAT and CDR2 FQNNGV. As DNA, the CDR3 is TGTGCCAGCAGCCGGTCGTTGGATACGCAGTATTTT. Residues: CASSRSLDTQYF.

The gene calls are TRBV30 and TRBJ1-1; D is undetermined. V was shortened by 4 bases and J by 10 bases, with 19 bases between the two germline ends. The germline CDR1 and CDR2 sequences are GTSNPN and SVGIG (reference sequence). This CDR3 contains 13 residues. Here the CDR3 DNA reads TGTGCCTGGAAGTCTGGGCCCTCCACCGGAGCTTTCTTT. Amino acid sequence: CAWKSGPSTGAFF.

This clone has a single count. The V gene is TRBV18, the J gene TRBJ2-3; weak D call: TRBD2 (5 bases). The CDR3 is made up of 14 amino acids. Germline CDR1 is KGHSH and CDR2 is LQKENI. V dropped 3 bases and J dropped 5 bases, with 12 bases sitting between them. CDR3 bases: TGTGCCAGCTCACCGATGGACTCCATAGATACGCAGTATTTT. It yields the protein CASSPMDSIDTQYF. Drawing the rest from reference TRBV18 and TRBJ2-3, the complete variable domain is NAGVMQNPRHLVRRRGQEARLRCSPMKGHSHVYWYRQLPEEGLKFMVYLQKENIIDESGMPKERFSAEFPKEGPSILRIQQVVRGDSAAYFCASSPMDSIDTQYFGPGTRLTVL.

The rearrangement joins TRBV7-6 to TRBJ1-6; 7 bases are shared with TRBD1. Germline V gene sequence: CDR1 SGHVS, CDR2 FNYEAQ. The CDR3 consists of 17 residues. After removal of 5 bases from V and 6 bases from J, the junction contained 13 bases not matched to a gene. CDR3 nucleotides: TGTGCCAGCAGCCCCCAAGGGGGCAGATCGACTAATTCACCCCTCCACTTT. Its translation is CASSPQGGRSTNSPLHF. The full variable domain, its missing parts supplied by reference TRBV7-6 and TRBJ1-6, is GAGVSQSPRYKVTKRGQDVALRCDPISGHVSLYWYRQALGQGPEFLTYFNYEAQQDKSGLPNDRFSAERPEGSISTLTIQRTEQRDSAMYRCASSPQGGRSTNSPLHFGNGTRLTVT.

The chain couples TRBV29-1 to TRBJ2-5; 11 bases map to TRBD1. CDR1 and CDR2 from the germline V gene are SQVTM and ANQGSEA. V shed 4 bases and J 4 bases; nucleotides not matched to a gene: 2. CDR3 length: 13 amino acids. In DNA form, the CDR3 reads TGCAGCGTTGGGACAGGGGGCGCAGAGACCCAGTACTTC. Amino acids: CSVGTGGAETQYF.